Below are 19 T cell receptor beta chains sequenced from a single sample in a study of T cells after yellow fever vaccination. TCRdb redid the calling of the 5' RACE reads with MiXCR, one entry per CDR3 protein. The sample shows 40,000 to 50,000 distinct CDR3 sequences, around 6.5% of them seen only once. Sequenced material: PBMCs, either bulk or a sorted T-cell subset (CD4+, CD8+, memory, or dextramer-sorted; not recorded which), taken 45 days after the yellow fever booster vaccination. All receptors derive from a man in his thirties or forties who received the YFV17D yellow fever vaccine.

This clonotype was counted at least ten times. The chain employs TRBV19 and TRBJ1-5; weak D call: TRBD1 (5 bases). CDR1 LNHDA and CDR2 SQIVND come from the germline V gene (reference sequence). V shed 4 bases and J shed 0 bases, with 16 bases lying between them. The CDR3 spans 17 residues. The CDR3 nucleotides are TGTGCCAGTAGTAGGTGGTTCGGACAACCTAGCAATCAGCCCCAGCATTTT. It encodes CASSRWFGQPSNQPQHF.

This clonotype was counted many times. DNA for the CDR3: TGTGCCAGCATGTCAGGGAATGGCAATGAGCAGTTCTTC. The encoded protein is CASMSGNGNEQFF. The rearrangement uses TRBV7-6 and TRBJ2-1; D is perhaps TRBD1 (5 bases). Between the trimmed V and J ends, which lost 7 bases and 6 bases, there was a span of 13 bases. Per the germline V gene, CDR1 is SGHVS and CDR2 is FNYEAQ. The CDR3 is 13 residues long.

There are many counts of this clonotype. The J gene is TRBJ2-3, the V gene TRBV11-2; 11 bases are a match to TRBD2. Germline V gives CDR1 SGHAT, CDR2 FQNNGV. V was clipped by 4 bases and J by 7 bases; unmatched bases: 10. The CDR3 length is 16 residues. The CDR3 region is CASSSLSGTSGYTQYF. CDR3 DNA: TGTGCCAGCAGCTCGCTATCCGGGACTAGCGGATATACGCAGTATTTT.

On this clonotype: Given a much more abundant clone one base away, this may be a read error. V is TRBV19 and J is TRBJ2-1; D is possibly TRBD2 (5 bases). Germline V gives CDR1 LNHDA, CDR2 SQIVND (reference sequence). Trimming shortened V by 7 bases and J by 7 bases, and 20 bases separated the two germline ends. This CDR3 has 15 amino acids. The CDR3 bases are TGTGCCAGTAACCGTGCAGTGGGAGTACCGAATGAGCAGTTCTTC. Encoded protein: CASNRAVGVPNEQFF.

This clonotype occurred a few times. This rearrangement joins TRBV6-5 to TRBJ2-7; D perhaps matches TRBD1 (5 bases). V was clipped by 0 bases and J by 7 bases, with 10 bases between them. The germline V gene has CDR1 MNHEY and CDR2 SVGAGI. The CDR3 is 13 residues long. The CDR3 sequence is CASSYSQAREQYF. The CDR3 coding sequence is TGTGCCAGCAGTTACTCACAGGCTCGGGAGCAGTACTTC.

This clonotype appeared many times. The gene calls are TRBV12-3 or TRBV12-4 and TRBJ2-3; 14 bases line up with TRBD2. The junction had 1 base not matched to a gene; V was cut back by 3 bases and J by 2 bases. This CDR3 is 16 amino acids long. CDR3 in amino acids: CASSLGLAGVTDTQYF. As DNA, the CDR3 is TGTGCCAGCAGTTTGGGACTAGCGGGAGTCACAGATACGCAGTATTTT.

This clonotype was seen many times. The V and J genes are TRBV27 and TRBJ2-6; D perhaps matches TRBD1 (6 bases). This CDR3 is 17 amino acids long. Trimming took 10 bases from V and 2 from J, leaving 21 bases between them. Per germline, CDR1 MNHEY and CDR2 SMNVEV (reference sequence). DNA for the CDR3: TGTGCCACCAAACAGGGATCCACGCTCGCTGGGGCCAACGTCCTGACTTTC. This sequence encodes CATKQGSTLAGANVLTF.

This clonotype was counted ten times or more. The chain combines TRBV5-1 with TRBJ2-2; D gene unclear. V lost 1 base and J lost 2, with 6 bases in between. Germline V gene data show CDR1 as SGHRS and CDR2 as YFSETQ. This CDR3 contains 14 residues. CDR3 residues: CASSLNLNTGELFF. Here the CDR3 DNA reads TGCGCCAGCAGCTTGAATCTTAACACCGGGGAGCTGTTTTTT.

The table lists this clonotype with a few counts. This rearrangement joins TRBV11-2 to TRBJ2-2; 9 positions agree with TRBD1. The CDR3 length is 16 residues. Germline lookup yields CDR1 SGHAT and CDR2 FQNNGV. Trimming removed 5 bases from V and 3 bases from J; junction bases left unmatched: 7. In DNA form, the CDR3 reads TGTGCCAGCAGCGCCTTGGACAGGGGATACACCGGGGAGCTGTTTTTT. Its protein product is CASSALDRGYTGELFF.

The sample holds a few counts of this clonotype. The DNA of the CDR3 is TGTGCCAGCAGCTTAACTAGCGGGAGAGAGACCCAGTACTTC. Amino acid sequence: CASSLTSGRETQYF. The chain carries TRBV7-2 and TRBJ2-5; 11 nucleotides line up with TRBD2. This CDR3 is 14 amino acids long. J gave up 4 bases and V 2 bases, and 0 bases lay outside the gene matches. Germline V gives CDR1 SGHTA, CDR2 FQGNSA.

This clonotype showed up just a few times. V and J are TRBV5-1 and TRBJ2-3, with unresolved D. CDR3 length equals 13 residues. Per germline, CDR1 SGHRS and CDR2 YFSETQ. Trimming cost V 0 bases and J 5 bases, with 7 bases left between them. The CDR3 DNA follows: TGCGCCAGCAGCTTGGTATCCGGAGATACGCAGTATTTT. Residues: CASSLVSGDTQYF.

This clonotype was seen ten or more times. The chain uses TRBV18 and TRBJ1-1, with a possible D match to TRBD1 (5 bases). The CDR3 extends over 14 amino acids. Germline V gene lookup returns CDR1 KGHSH and CDR2 LQKENI. Trimming cost V 3 bases and J 3 bases, with 11 bases left between them. In DNA form, the CDR3 reads TGTGCCAGCTCACCGGCCGGGGCGGACACTGAAGCTTTCTTT. Translated, it gives CASSPAGADTEAFF. The complete variable domain, with remaining parts taken from reference TRBV18 and TRBJ1-1, reads NAGVMQNPRHLVRRRGQEARLRCSPMKGHSHVYWYRQLPEEGLKFMVYLQKENIIDESGMPKERFSAEFPKEGPSILRIQQVVRGDSAAYFCASSPAGADTEAFFGQGTRLTVV.

This clonotype was observed at least ten times. The chain couples TRBV10-3 to TRBJ2-3; weak D call: TRBD1 (6 bases). The CDR3 is 15 residues long. Germline lookup yields CDR1 ENHRY and CDR2 SYGVKD. Trimming cost V 0 bases and J 4 bases, with 11 bases left between them. In DNA, the CDR3 is TGTGCCATCAGTGAGTCCGGGACACCGGCAGATACGCAGTATTTT. Residues: CAISESGTPADTQYF.

A few counts support this clonotype. V is TRBV5-1 and J is TRBJ1-1; D gene uncertain. This CDR3 comprises 21 residues. Trimming pared 5 bases from V and 4 bases from J, leaving 36 bases between. Germline CDR1 SGHRS, CDR2 YFSETQ. CDR3 coding DNA: TGCGCCAGCAGTAGAACCACCGGGCCTACCGCCTCGAATTCTGGGATCACTGAAGCTTTCTTT. Its protein is CASSRTTGPTASNSGITEAFF.

This clonotype occurred a few times. The V and J genes are TRBV10-3 and TRBJ1-1; D uncertain. Looked up from germline, CDR1 is ENHRY and CDR2 is SYGVKD. The CDR3 contains 14 residues. Trimming took 3 bases from V and 0 from J, leaving 8 bases between them. This chain's CDR3 is CAISESHLNTEAFF. As DNA, the CDR3 is TGTGCCATCAGTGAAAGTCACTTGAACACTGAAGCTTTCTTT.

In its sample, this clonotype was seen many times. The chain couples TRBV18 to TRBJ2-5; no clear D gene. V shed 4 bases and J shed 3 bases, with 18 bases lying between them. CDR3 length: 16 amino acids. Germline V gene sequence: CDR1 KGHSH, CDR2 LQKENI. In nucleotides, the CDR3 is TGTGCCAGCTCACGGACCCTGGCCGGAACCAAAGAGACCCAGTACTTC. This gives the protein CASSRTLAGTKETQYF. Full variable domain (remainder filled in from reference TRBV18 and TRBJ2-5): NAGVMQNPRHLVRRRGQEARLRCSPMKGHSHVYWYRQLPEEGLKFMVYLQKENIIDESGMPKERFSAEFPKEGPSILRIQQVVRGDSAAYFCASSRTLAGTKETQYFGPGTRLLVL.

This clonotype appeared many times. The gene calls are TRBV29-1 and TRBJ1-4, with 7 bases lining up with TRBD1. With 3 bases clipped from V and 12 bases from J, the junction kept 16 bases outside the gene matches. The CDR3 has 15 amino acids. Germline values: CDR1 SQVTM, CDR2 ANQGSEA. DNA for the CDR3: TGCAGCGTTGAGGACCTACAGGGGACACCCTCGGAACTGTTTTTT. This encodes CSVEDLQGTPSELFF.

This clonotype has a count of ten or more. The rearrangement uses TRBV10-3 and TRBJ2-3; 10 positions agree with TRBD2. The CDR3 covers 14 residues. Germline CDR1 reads ENHRY; CDR2 reads SYGVKD. V lost 10 bases and J lost 6; bases outside the gene matches: 10. The CDR3 DNA reads as TGTGCCACTGGGACTAGCGATAGGGGGGATACGCAGTATTTT. Encoded protein: CATGTSDRGDTQYF.

This clonotype was recorded at least ten times. The chain couples TRBV25-1 to TRBJ2-5; tentatively, D is TRBD1 (6 bases). The CDR3 has 13 residues. The V gene's germline CDR1 is MGHDK and CDR2 SYGVNS. V was trimmed by 6 bases and J by 5 bases, leaving 13 bases between them. The CDR3 spells CASRQGNGETQYF. The CDR3 region has the DNA TGTGCCAGCAGGCAGGGGAACGGTGAGACCCAGTACTTC.